This T cell receptor beta chain was documented in a study of siplizumab effects on memory and regulatory T cells. Trimming took 6 bases from V and 5 from J; bases not matched to a gene: 13. Germline CDR1 and CDR2: SGHTA and FQGNSA. This CDR3 spans 16 amino acids. Measured with immunoSEQ multiplex PCR; TCRdb has only the in-frame clones, and not every one. The sample carries 9,000 to 10,000 clones, roughly two fifths recorded once. A 37°C coculture lasting 5 to 6 days was applied to the mixed lymphocyte reaction cells. Comments on this clone: What it binds is unknown.

The receptor was derived from a human donor in good health; the cells came from an allogeneic mixed lymphocyte reaction. The chain has TRBV7-2 and TRBJ2-3, with 8 positions matching TRBD2. The sequenced sample was CFSE-low (dividing) CD4+ T cells sorted from an allogeneic mixed lymphocyte reaction. CDR3 residues: CASRISSGRAIDTQYF. Written as DNA, the CDR3 is TGTGCCAGCAGGATCTCATCCGGGAGGGCCATAGATACGCAGTATTTT.